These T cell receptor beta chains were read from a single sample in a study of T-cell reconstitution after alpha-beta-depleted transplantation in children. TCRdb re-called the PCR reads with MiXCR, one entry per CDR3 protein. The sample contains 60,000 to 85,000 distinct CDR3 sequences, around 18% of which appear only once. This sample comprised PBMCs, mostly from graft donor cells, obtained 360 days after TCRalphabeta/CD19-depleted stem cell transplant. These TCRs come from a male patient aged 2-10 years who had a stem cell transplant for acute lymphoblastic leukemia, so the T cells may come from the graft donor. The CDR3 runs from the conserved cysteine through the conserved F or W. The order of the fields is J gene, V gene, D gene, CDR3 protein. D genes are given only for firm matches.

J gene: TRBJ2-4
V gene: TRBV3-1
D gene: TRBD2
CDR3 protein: CASSQVLAGIEGYIQYF

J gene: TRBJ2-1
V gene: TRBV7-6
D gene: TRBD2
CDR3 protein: CASSPMGLAGLEQFF

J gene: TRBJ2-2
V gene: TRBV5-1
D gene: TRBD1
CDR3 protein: CASSLGQGALSGELFF

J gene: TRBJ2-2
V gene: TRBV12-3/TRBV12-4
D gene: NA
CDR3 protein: CATGQNRATGELFF

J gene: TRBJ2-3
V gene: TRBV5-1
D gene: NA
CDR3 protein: CASGGQSTDTQYF

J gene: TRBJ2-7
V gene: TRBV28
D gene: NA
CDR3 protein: CASSLDLPSYEQYF

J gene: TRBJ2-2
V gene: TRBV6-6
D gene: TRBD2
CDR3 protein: CASTRGTSGTGTGELFF

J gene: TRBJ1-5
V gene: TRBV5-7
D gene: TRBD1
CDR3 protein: CASSVTGREPQHF

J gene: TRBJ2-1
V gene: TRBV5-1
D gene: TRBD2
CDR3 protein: CASSSNSGSYNEQFF

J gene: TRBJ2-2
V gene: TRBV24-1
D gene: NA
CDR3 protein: CATTGRETNTGELFF

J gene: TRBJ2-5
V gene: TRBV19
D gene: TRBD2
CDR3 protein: CASSMERTSGQTQYF

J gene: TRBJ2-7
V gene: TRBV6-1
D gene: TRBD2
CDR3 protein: CASSGTSGSSYEQYF

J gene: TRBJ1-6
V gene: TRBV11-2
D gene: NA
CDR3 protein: CASSLPNVRQNSPLHF

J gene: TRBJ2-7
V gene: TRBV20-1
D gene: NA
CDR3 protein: CSARIRVTDEQYF

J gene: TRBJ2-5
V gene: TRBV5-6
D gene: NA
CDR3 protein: CASSLGGRQETQYF

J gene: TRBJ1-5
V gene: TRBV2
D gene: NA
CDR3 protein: CASSRPNGNQPQHF

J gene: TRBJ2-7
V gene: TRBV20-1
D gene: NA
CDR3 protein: CSAISAWSSYEQYF

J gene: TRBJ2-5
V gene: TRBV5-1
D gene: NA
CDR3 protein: CASSFVGSETQYF

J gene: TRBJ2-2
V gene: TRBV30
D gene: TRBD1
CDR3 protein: CAWISGGANTGELFF

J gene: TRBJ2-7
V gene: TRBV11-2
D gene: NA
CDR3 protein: CASSFDSYEQYF

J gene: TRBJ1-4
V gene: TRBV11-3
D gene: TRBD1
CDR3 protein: CASSRAGGRNEKLFF

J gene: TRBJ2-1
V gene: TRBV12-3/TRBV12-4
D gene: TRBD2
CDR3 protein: CASSFSGTSASSYNEQFF

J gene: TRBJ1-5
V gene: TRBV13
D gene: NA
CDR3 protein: CASLGGRVGQPQHF

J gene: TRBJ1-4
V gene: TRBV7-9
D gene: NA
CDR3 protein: CASSLVFDLMGEKLFF

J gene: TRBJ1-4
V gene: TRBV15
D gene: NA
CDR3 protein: CATSRPSGREKKLFF

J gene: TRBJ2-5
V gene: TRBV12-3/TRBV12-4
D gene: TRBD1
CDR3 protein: CASNQDRGLETQYF

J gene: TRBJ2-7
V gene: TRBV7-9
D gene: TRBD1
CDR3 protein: CASSLAPGQGVEQYF

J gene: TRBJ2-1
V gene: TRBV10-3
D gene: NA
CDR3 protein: CAISEAYYNEQFF

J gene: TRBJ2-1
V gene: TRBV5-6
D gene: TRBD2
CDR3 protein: CASSRGLAGVNEQFF

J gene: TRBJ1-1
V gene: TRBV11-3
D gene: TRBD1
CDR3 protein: CASSVDRTEAFF

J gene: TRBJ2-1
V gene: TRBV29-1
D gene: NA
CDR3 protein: CSVDHRSSYNEQFF

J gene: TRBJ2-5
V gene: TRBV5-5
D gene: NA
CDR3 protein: CASSLGPGETQYF

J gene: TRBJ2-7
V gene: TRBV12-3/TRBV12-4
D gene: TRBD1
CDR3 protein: CASSLGGRGQALREQYF

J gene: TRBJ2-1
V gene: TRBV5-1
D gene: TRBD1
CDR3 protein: CASTPRTGGTYNEQFF

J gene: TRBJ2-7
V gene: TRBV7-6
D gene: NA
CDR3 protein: CASSLNSGRDYEQYF

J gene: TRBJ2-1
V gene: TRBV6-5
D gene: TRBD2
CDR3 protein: CASSYFPSSGGYNEQFF

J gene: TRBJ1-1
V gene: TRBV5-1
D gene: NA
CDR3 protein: CASSLDPIRMNTEAFF

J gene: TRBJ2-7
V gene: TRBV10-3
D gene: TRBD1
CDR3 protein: CAISQDRGQPYEQYF

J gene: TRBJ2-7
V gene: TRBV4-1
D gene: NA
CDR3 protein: CASSQVYLGSYEQYF

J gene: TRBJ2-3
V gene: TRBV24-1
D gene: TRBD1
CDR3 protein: CATSEGGRGSDTQYF

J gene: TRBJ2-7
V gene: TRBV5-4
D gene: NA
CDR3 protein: CASRSGTANYYEQYF

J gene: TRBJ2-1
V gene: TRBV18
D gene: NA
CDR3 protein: CASSPLTVPTGNEQFF

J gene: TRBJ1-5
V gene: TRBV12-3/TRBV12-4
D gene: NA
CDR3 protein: CASNREYQPQHF

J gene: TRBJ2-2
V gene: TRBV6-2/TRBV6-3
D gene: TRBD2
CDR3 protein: CASSHHPGLAGVGELFF

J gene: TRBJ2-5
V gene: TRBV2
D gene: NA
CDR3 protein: CASRGHRRVQETQYF

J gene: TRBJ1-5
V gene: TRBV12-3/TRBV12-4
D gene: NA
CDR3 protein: CASSFSRVPNQPQHF

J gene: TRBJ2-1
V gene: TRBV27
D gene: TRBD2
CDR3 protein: CASSLREFTYNEQFF

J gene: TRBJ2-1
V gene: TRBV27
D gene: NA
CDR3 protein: CASSRLTRSYNEQFF

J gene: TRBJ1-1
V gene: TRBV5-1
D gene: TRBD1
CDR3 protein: CASSLRTGRDTEAFF

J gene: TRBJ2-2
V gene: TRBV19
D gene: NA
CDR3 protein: CASSIVLYTGELFF

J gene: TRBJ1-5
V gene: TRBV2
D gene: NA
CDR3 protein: CASSEVGPHQPQHF

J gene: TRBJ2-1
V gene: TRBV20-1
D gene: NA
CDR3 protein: CSASRVPWNEQFF

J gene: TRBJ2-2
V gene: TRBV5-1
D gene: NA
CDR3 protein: CASSLAKETGELFF

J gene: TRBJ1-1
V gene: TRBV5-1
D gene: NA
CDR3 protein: CASSLVGSTEAFF

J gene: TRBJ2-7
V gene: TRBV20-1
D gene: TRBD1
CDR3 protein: CSATGTGSSYEQYF

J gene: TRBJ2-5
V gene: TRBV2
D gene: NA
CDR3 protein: CATGGQFQETQYF

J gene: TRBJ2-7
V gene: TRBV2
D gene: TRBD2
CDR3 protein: CASSGLAGSSYEQYF

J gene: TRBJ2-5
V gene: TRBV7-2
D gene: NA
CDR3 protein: CASSLVASGPQGAQYF

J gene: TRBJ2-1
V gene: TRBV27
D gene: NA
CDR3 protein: CASSPTGRNEQFF